These 31 T cell receptor beta chains were all obtained from the same sample, sequenced in a study of blood T cell repertoires in COVID-19 (TCRdb year 2020). The method behind the library was the immunoSEQ multiplex PCR assay. TCRdb obtained this table from immuneACCESS and retained in-frame rearrangements with V and J assigned. These tables miss some clones; where compared with another copy, unresolved V genes account for less than half of the shortfall, and the remainder is unexplained. The sample contains approximately 150,000 clones, 88% of them found a single time. The ten largest clones represent less than 2% of the sample. Sequencing was performed on peripheral blood. All receptors derive from a woman aged 55-69 years with acute or convalescent COVID-19.

The rearrangement links TRBV6-2 or TRBV6-3 to TRBJ2-2; 9 bases map to TRBD2. The ends lost 0 bases at V and 3 bases at J; junction bases unmatched: 11. Germline CDR1 MNHEY, CDR2 SVGEGT. This CDR3 spans 19 amino acids. CDR3 residues: CASSYSLYLAGEYTGELFF. In nucleotides, the CDR3 is TGTGCCAGCAGTTACTCCCTATACTTAGCGGGGGAGTACACCGGGGAGCTGTTTTTT.

The chain couples TRBV30 to TRBJ1-4; 7 bases are a match to TRBD1. The germline V gene encodes CDR1 GTSNPN and CDR2 SVGIG (reference sequence). V shed 3 bases and J 5 bases; nucleotides not matched to a gene: 9. The CDR3 contains 15 residues. The CDR3 is CAWSTRDRLNEKLFF. The CDR3, as DNA: TGTGCCTGGAGCACCCGGGACAGACTAAATGAAAAACTGTTTTTT.

The chain has TRBV7-2 and TRBJ1-2; 7 bases are a match to TRBD1. V dropped 3 bases and J dropped 6; count of bases not matched to a gene: 4. Germline values: CDR1 SGHTA, CDR2 FQGNSA. CDR3 length equals 13 residues. The DNA of the CDR3 is TGTGCCAGCAGCTTCACAGGGGTAAATGGCTACACCTTC. This translates into CASSFTGVNGYTF.

The chain joins TRBV29-1 to TRBJ2-7; tentatively, D is TRBD1 (6 bases). Germline V gene lookup returns CDR1 SQVTM and CDR2 ANQGSEA. The V and J ends lost 7 bases and 4 bases respectively, with 20 bases between them. The CDR3 is 14 residues long. DNA of the CDR3: TGCAGCGCCGAAGGGACACGTCCACCTTACGAGCAGTACTTC. Its protein product is CSAEGTRPPYEQYF.

The gene calls are TRBV14 and TRBJ2-7; D is unresolved. V lost 0 bases to trimming and J lost 6 bases, with 18 bases between them. Germline-derived CDR1 and CDR2 are SGHDN and FVKESK. This CDR3 is built from 16 residues. CDR3 sequence (DNA): TGTGCCAGCAGCCAAGATCGAGGTGCCCTACTGGGCGAGCAGTACTTC. This encodes CASSQDRGALLGEQYF.

This clone was observed a single time. The J gene is TRBJ2-5, the V gene TRBV11-3, with 8 bases identical to TRBD2. V lost 4 bases, J lost 2 bases, and 6 bases stayed unmatched. The CDR3 is made up of 15 amino acids. Germline V gene data show CDR1 as SGHNT and CDR2 as YENEEA. DNA of the CDR3: TGTGCCAGCAGCTCCCTCACGGGGGGGCAAGAGACCCAGTACTTC. It is translated as CASSSLTGGQETQYF.

The CDR3 sequence is CASSFGQFDGYTF. The CDR3 DNA is TGTGCCAGCAGCTTCGGACAGTTTGATGGCTACACCTTC. The chain links TRBV5-5 to TRBJ1-2; a weak D match, TRBD1 (6 bases). Germline V gives CDR1 SGHKS, CDR2 YYEKEE (reference sequence). Trimming stripped 2 bases from V and 6 bases from J, with 11 bases between. The CDR3 is made up of 13 amino acids.

This clone was recorded only once. This sequence joins TRBV30 and TRBJ1-3, with D possibly being TRBD1 (6 bases). The CDR3 has 15 amino acids. CDR1 is GTSNPN, CDR2 SVGIG, per germline (reference sequence). Trimming left V 0 bases short and J 4 bases short, with 13 bases between. The CDR3 spells CAWSVGRGVGNTIYF. The CDR3 DNA sequence: TGTGCCTGGAGTGTAGGCAGGGGTGTGGGAAACACCATATATTTT.

The J gene is TRBJ1-5, the V gene TRBV12-3 or TRBV12-4, with a tentative D call TRBD1 (6 bases). V lost 2 bases and J lost 11, with 10 bases in between. The CDR3 sequence is 12 residues long. CDR3 loop: CASSLNTGSQHF. The CDR3 bases are TGTGCCAGCAGTTTAAACACAGGGTCCCAGCATTTT.

This chain connects TRBV20-1 to TRBJ1-1; TRBD1 matches at 7 bases. Germline-derived CDR1 and CDR2 are DFQATT and SNEGSKA (reference sequence). The CDR3 is 15 amino acids. V lost 3 bases, J lost 1 base, and 8 bases stayed unmatched. The CDR3 protein is CSASGQGGWNTEAFF. DNA of the CDR3: TGCAGTGCTAGTGGGCAGGGGGGATGGAACACTGAAGCTTTCTTT.

The sample holds one count of this clone. The CDR3 here is CASSGTSGDEQYF. CDR3 sequence (DNA): TGTGCCAGCAGCGGGACTAGCGGGGACGAGCAGTACTTC. The V and J genes are TRBV3-1 (or the pseudogene TRBV3-2) and TRBJ2-7, with TRBD2 matching over 13 bases. Germline V gives CDR1 LGHDT, CDR2 YNNKEL (reference sequence). V gave up 5 bases and J gave up 5 bases; unmatched junction bases: 0. The CDR3 contains 13 residues.

The genes are TRBV4-3 and TRBJ1-6, with D possibly being TRBD1 (6 bases). This CDR3 contains 15 residues. V was shortened by 1 base and J by 5 bases, with 9 bases between the two germline ends. Germline-derived CDR1 and CDR2 are LGHNA and YSLEER. The CDR3 spells CASSQGQVNNSPLHF. DNA for the CDR3: TGCGCCAGCAGCCAAGGACAGGTCAATAATTCACCCCTCCACTTT.

The chain employs TRBV5-1 and TRBJ1-2; D is perhaps TRBD1 (6 bases). There are 15 residues in the CDR3. V shed 0 bases and J shed 4 bases, with 13 bases lying between them. Germline V CDR1 and CDR2: SGHRS, YFSETQ. CDR3 nucleotides: TGCGCCAGCAGCTTGGGGGGGCAGGTGACCTATGGCTACACCTTC. This gives the protein CASSLGGQVTYGYTF.

The J gene is TRBJ2-3, the V gene TRBV7-6; D is unclear. The CDR3 is 13 residues long. The V and J ends lost 5 bases and 2 bases respectively, with 8 bases between them. Germline assignment: CDR1 SGHVS and CDR2 FNYEAQ. CDR3 nucleotide sequence: TGTGCCAGCAGCCTATTCATCACAGATACGCAGTATTTT. It translates to CASSLFITDTQYF.

This clone was picked up one time. The rearrangement links TRBV7-9 to TRBJ1-3, with 7 bases identical to TRBD1. The germline CDR1 and CDR2 sequences are SEHNR and FQNEAQ (reference sequence). The CDR3 consists of 18 residues. V lost 2 bases to trimming and J lost 4 bases; unmatched junction nucleotides: 14. The CDR3 DNA sequence: TGTGCCAGCAGCTTAAAGGGACAGCGTTTAGCCGACGGAAACACCATATATTTT. Encoded protein: CASSLKGQRLADGNTIYF.

The chain joins TRBV2 to TRBJ2-2; 14 positions match TRBD2. The CDR3 totals 18 residues. Germline CDR1 reads SNHLY; CDR2 reads FYNNEI. With V trimmed by 5 bases and J by 1 base, 6 bases remained unmatched. CDR3 protein: CASSNGLAGGRNTGELFF. The CDR3 DNA sequence: TGTGCCAGCAGTAACGGACTAGCGGGGGGCAGGAACACCGGGGAGCTGTTTTTT.

This chain uses TRBV25-1 with TRBJ2-5; 9 bases map to TRBD1. Germline lookup yields CDR1 MGHDK and CDR2 SYGVNS. J gave up 1 base and V 3 bases, and 3 bases lay outside the gene matches. This CDR3 region has 15 residues. The CDR3 bases are TGTGCCAGCAGTGATGGGGACAGGGCCCAAGAGACCCAGTACTTC. It specifies CASSDGDRAQETQYF.

This clone was found a few times. This chain connects TRBV4-1 to TRBJ2-6; TRBD1 aligns across 9 bases. The ends lost 2 bases at V and 4 bases at J; junction bases unmatched: 6. Germline V gene sequence: CDR1 MGHRA, CDR2 YSYEKL. This CDR3 spans 17 amino acids. CDR3 DNA sequence: TGCGCCAGCAGCCAACGGACAGGGGCAAGAGGGGCCAACGTCCTGACTTTC. Translation: CASSQRTGARGANVLTF.

V usage is TRBV13 and J usage is TRBJ2-2; 7 positions agree with TRBD1. Germline values: CDR1 PRHDT, CDR2 FYEKMQ (reference sequence). This CDR3 comprises 15 residues. V trimming: 3 bases; J trimming: 4 bases; junction bases outside the gene matches: 5. The chain's CDR3 is CASSFGDRVTGELFF. As DNA, the CDR3 is TGTGCCAGCAGCTTTGGAGACAGGGTCACCGGGGAGCTGTTTTTT.

The rearrangement joins TRBV28 to TRBJ1-1, with TRBD1 matching over 7 bases. The CDR3 length is 14 residues. Germline V CDR1 and CDR2: MDHEN, SYDVKM. After removal of 6 bases from V and 8 bases from J, the junction contained 12 bases not matched to a gene. The CDR3 DNA is TGTGCCAGCAGCACCGTACAGGGGCGGCGGGAAGCTTTCTTT. This sequence encodes CASSTVQGRREAFF.

This rearrangement joins TRBV7-8 to TRBJ2-5; TRBD2 might be the D (5 bases). The germline V gene has CDR1 SGHVS and CDR2 FQNEAQ. Trimming removed 4 bases from V and 6 bases from J, with 24 bases in between. The CDR3 has 17 residues. CDR3 DNA sequence: TGTGCCAGCAGCTCCTCGGCGGGCGGCTTAGGCGGAAAGACCCAGTACTTC. It specifies CASSSSAGGLGGKTQYF.

The chain links TRBV28 to TRBJ2-3; 10 nucleotides line up with TRBD2. Germline loops: CDR1 MDHEN, CDR2 SYDVKM. This CDR3 has 16 amino acids. The V and J ends lost 3 bases and 2 bases, in that order; junction bases with no gene match: 5. CDR3 loop: CASSFPLAGLTDTQYF. CDR3 nucleotides: TGTGCCAGCAGTTTTCCACTAGCGGGACTCACAGATACGCAGTATTTT.

The chain couples TRBV3-1 (or the pseudogene TRBV3-2) to TRBJ1-2; 11 positions agree with TRBD1. The CDR3 loop spans 15 amino acids. V was clipped by 5 bases and J by 3 bases; unmatched bases: 5. Germline CDR1 reads LGHDT; CDR2 reads YNNKEL (reference sequence). As DNA, the CDR3 is TGTGCCAGCAGCTTTCGGGACAGGGGGTACTATGGCTACACCTTC. As protein: CASSFRDRGYYGYTF.

The chain combines TRBV6-5 with TRBJ1-6, with D perhaps TRBD1 (6 bases). V was trimmed by 4 bases and J by 7 bases, leaving 17 bases between them. Germline V gene sequence: CDR1 MNHEY, CDR2 SVGAGI. CDR3 length: 16 amino acids. Here the CDR3 DNA reads TGTGCCAGCAGTTCTCAGGGGTTGTTGGAGAATTCACCCCTCCACTTT. It encodes CASSSQGLLENSPLHF.

CDR3 loop: CASSLAGSTDTQYF. In DNA, the CDR3 is TGTGCCAGCAGCTTGGCGGGGAGCACAGATACGCAGTATTTT. This chain uses TRBV5-5 with TRBJ2-3; a possible D gene is TRBD2 (5 bases). Germline V gene sequence: CDR1 SGHKS, CDR2 YYEKEE (reference sequence). The V end was cut by 0 bases, the J end by 0 bases, with 5 bases between. CDR3 length equals 14 residues.

The genes are TRBV9 and TRBJ2-1; a weak D match, TRBD1 (6 bases). V lost 4 bases and J lost 9, with 26 bases in between. Germline V gives CDR1 SGDLS, CDR2 YYNGEE. The CDR3 has 17 residues. DNA of the CDR3: TGTGCCAGCAGCTCCCGGACAGTGGGGGATCCCAGGGGTGAGCAGTTCTTC. Translation gives CASSSRTVGDPRGEQFF.

The chain links TRBV19 to TRBJ2-1; D is undetermined. From germline, CDR1 is LNHDA and CDR2 SQIVND (reference sequence). The CDR3 has 12 residues. Between the trimmed V and J ends, which lost 0 bases and 8 bases, there was a span of 5 bases. The CDR3 region has the DNA TGTGCCAGTAGTATAGATTACTATGAGCAGTTCTTC. This gives the protein CASSIDYYEQFF.

This chain links TRBV19 with TRBJ1-5, with 7 bases that match TRBD1. The germline V gene encodes CDR1 LNHDA and CDR2 SQIVND (reference sequence). The CDR3 extends over 17 amino acids. J lost 1 base, V lost 4 bases, and 10 bases had no gene match. CDR3 amino acids: CASSTRDSPTSNQPQHF. The CDR3 nucleotides are TGTGCCAGTAGTACCCGGGACAGTCCTACCAGCAATCAGCCCCAGCATTTT.

This clone was seen a single time. V usage is TRBV18 and J usage is TRBJ1-2; 7 bases fit TRBD1. Germline V gene sequence: CDR1 KGHSH, CDR2 LQKENI. This CDR3 has 18 amino acids. Losses at the gene ends were 2 bases for V and 4 bases for J; bases not matched to a gene: 16. The CDR3 sequence is CASSPIPQGTMGLYGYTF. The CDR3 region has the DNA TGTGCCAGCTCACCAATCCCACAGGGGACGATGGGCCTCTATGGCTACACCTTC.

This clone was found once. J is TRBJ2-4 and V is TRBV7-9; perhaps TRBD2 as D (6 bases). The germline gives CDR1 SEHNR, CDR2 FQNEAQ (reference sequence). CDR3 length equals 19 residues. V lost 5 bases and J 0 bases, leaving 23 bases between the germline ends. In nucleotides, the CDR3 is TGTGCCAGCAGCCCATGGGACTTTCGCTACCCCTTAGCCAAAAACATTCAGTACTTC. Translating it yields CASSPWDFRYPLAKNIQYF.

The V call is TRBV11-2, the J call TRBJ2-4, with D tentatively TRBD1 (5 bases). CDR3 length: 15 amino acids. V was shortened by 8 bases and J by 2 bases, with 16 bases between the two germline ends. Germline V gene data show CDR1 as SGHAT and CDR2 as FQNNGV. The CDR3 loop reads CASVGQGITKNIQYF. Here the CDR3 DNA reads TGTGCCAGCGTTGGGCAGGGAATAACCAAAAACATTCAGTACTTC.